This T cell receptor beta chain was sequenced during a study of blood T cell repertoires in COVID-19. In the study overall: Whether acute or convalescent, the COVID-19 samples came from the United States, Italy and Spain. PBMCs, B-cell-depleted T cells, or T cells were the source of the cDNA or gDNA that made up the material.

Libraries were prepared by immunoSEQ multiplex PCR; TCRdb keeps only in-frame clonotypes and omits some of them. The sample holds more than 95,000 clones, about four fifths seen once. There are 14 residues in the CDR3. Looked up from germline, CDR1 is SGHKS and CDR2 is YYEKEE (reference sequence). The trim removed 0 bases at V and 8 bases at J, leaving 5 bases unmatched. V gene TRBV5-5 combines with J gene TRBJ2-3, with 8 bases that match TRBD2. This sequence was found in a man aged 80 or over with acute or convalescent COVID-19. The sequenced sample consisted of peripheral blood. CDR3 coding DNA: TGTGCCAGCAGCTTGGGTAGCGGGGCGATTACGCAGTATTTT. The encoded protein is CASSLGSGAITQYF.